This TCR beta chain was retrieved from a study of T cell clonotyping in hematopoietic cell transplantation. For the study at large: Cytoreduction preceded collection of pretransplant recipient samples.

The sample's time point: recipient sample about 28 days before transplant, after cytoreduction. This table comes from immunoSEQ multiplex PCR, and its TCRdb copy is limited to in-frame clones, with some not included. Of roughly 48,000 clones in the sample, around 80% were seen once. This TCR derives from a man aged 60-69 years with myelodysplastic syndrome. Some clones in this sample may be carry-over from other donors' samples. This specimen consisted of peripheral blood mononuclear cells, obtained before stem cell transplant.

CDR3 in amino acids: CASSLSTGNSPLHF. The CDR3 DNA is TGTGCCAGCAGTTTAAGTACAGGGAATTCACCCCTCCACTTT. V and J are TRBV28 and TRBJ1-6, with D possibly TRBD1 on 6 matching bases. Germline values: CDR1 MDHEN, CDR2 SYDVKM. V lost 2 bases and J 7 bases, leaving 9 bases between the germline ends. The CDR3 totals 14 residues.